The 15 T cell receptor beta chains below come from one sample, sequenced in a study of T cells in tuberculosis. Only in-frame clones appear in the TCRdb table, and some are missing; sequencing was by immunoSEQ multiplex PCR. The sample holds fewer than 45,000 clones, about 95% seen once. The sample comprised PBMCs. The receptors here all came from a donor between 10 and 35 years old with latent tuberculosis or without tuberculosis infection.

CDR3 region: CASSRQSSYEQYF. In DNA form, the CDR3 reads TGTGCCAGCAGTCGACAGAGCTCCTACGAGCAGTACTTC. J is TRBJ2-7 and V is TRBV5-5; D might be TRBD1 (5 bases). Germline CDR1 and CDR2: SGHKS and YYEKEE (reference sequence). This CDR3 contains 13 residues. V was shortened by 5 bases and J by 0 bases, with 9 bases between the two germline ends.

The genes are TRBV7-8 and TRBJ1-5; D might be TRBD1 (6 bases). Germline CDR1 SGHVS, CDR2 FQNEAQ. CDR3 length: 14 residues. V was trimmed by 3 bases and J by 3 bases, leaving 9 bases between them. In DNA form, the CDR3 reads TGTGCCAGCAGCTTCGGACAGAACAATCAGCCCCAGCATTTT. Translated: CASSFGQNNQPQHF.

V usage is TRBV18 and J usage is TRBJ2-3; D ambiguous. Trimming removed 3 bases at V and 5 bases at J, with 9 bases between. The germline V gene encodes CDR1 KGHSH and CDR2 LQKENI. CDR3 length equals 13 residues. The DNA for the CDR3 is TGTGCCAGCTCACCTAATAATCTAGATACGCAGTATTTT. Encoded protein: CASSPNNLDTQYF.

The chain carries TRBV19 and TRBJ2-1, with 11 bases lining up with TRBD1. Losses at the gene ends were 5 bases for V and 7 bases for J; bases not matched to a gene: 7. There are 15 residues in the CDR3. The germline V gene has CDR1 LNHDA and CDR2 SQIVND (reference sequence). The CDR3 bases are TGTGCCAGTAGTTCCGGACAGGGGGCGCAAAATGAGCAGTTCTTC. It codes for CASSSGQGAQNEQFF.

This CDR3 is CASSPPTQREGTYEQYF. The CDR3 DNA reads as TGTGCCAGCAGCCCACCCACTCAGCGGGAGGGGACCTACGAGCAGTACTTC. The rearrangement joins TRBV7-7 to TRBJ2-7; 10 bases map to TRBD2. CDR1 SSHAT and CDR2 FNYEAQ come from the germline V gene (reference sequence). Trimming cost V 5 bases and J 2 bases; bases outside gene matches: 12. This CDR3 has 17 amino acids.

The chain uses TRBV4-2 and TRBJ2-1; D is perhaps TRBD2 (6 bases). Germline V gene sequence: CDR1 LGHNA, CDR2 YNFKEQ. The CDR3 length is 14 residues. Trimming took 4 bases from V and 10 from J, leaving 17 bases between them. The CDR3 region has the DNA TGTGCCAGCAGCCGGCGGGTCGCCCGGGGGGAGCAGTTCTTC. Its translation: CASSRRVARGEQFF.

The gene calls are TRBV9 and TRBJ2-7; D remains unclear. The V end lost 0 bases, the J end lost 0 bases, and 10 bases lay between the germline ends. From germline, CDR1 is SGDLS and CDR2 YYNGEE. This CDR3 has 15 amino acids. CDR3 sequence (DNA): TGTGCCAGCAGCGTAGGTCTGCTAAGCTCCTACGAGCAGTACTTC. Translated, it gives CASSVGLLSSYEQYF.

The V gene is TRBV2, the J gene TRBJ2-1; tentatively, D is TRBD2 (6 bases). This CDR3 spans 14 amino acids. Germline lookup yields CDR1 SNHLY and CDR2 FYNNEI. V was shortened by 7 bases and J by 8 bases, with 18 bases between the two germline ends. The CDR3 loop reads CASIIVGGGDEQFF. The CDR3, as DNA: TGTGCCAGCATAATAGTGGGCGGCGGGGATGAGCAGTTCTTC.

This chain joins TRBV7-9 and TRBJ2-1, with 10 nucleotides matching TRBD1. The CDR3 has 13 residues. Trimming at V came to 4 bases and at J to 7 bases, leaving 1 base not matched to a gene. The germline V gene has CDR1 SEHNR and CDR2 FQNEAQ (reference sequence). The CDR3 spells CASSSGQGNEQFF. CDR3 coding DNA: TGTGCCAGCAGCTCGGGACAGGGGAATGAGCAGTTCTTC.

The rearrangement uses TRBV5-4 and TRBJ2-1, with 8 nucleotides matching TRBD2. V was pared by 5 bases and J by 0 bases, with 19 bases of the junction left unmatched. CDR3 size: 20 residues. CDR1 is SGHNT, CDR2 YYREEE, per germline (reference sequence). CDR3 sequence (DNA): TGTGCCAGCAGATTCGCCGGGACTAGGTATCCTATTAGCTCCTACAATGAGCAGTTCTTC. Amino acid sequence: CASRFAGTRYPISSYNEQFF.

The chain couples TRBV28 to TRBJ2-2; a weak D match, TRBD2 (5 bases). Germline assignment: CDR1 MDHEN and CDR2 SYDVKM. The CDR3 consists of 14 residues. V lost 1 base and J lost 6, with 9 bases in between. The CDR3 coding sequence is TGTGCCAGCAGTTTATCCCTCGGGGCCGGGGAGCTGTTTTTT. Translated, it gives CASSLSLGAGELFF.

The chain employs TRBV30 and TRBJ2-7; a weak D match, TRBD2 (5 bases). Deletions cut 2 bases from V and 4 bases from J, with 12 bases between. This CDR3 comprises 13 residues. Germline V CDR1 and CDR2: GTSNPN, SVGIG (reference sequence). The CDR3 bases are TGTGCCTGGAGTTTCAGTACGGGGTACGAGCAGTACTTC. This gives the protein CAWSFSTGYEQYF.

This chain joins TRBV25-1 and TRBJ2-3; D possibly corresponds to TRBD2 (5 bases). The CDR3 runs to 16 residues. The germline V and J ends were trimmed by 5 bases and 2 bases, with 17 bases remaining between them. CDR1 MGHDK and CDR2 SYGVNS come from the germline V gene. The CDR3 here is CASSQTGLDLTDTQYF. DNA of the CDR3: TGTGCCAGCAGTCAAACTGGACTGGACCTCACAGATACGCAGTATTTT.

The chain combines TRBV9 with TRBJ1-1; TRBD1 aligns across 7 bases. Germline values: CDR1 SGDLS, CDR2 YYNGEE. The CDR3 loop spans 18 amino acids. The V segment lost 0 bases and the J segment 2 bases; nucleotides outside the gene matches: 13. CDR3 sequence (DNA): TGTGCCAGCAGCGTAGCTACAGAGGGGGCAGGACTCAACACTGAAGCTTTCTTT. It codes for CASSVATEGAGLNTEAFF. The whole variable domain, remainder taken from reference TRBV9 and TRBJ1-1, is DSGVTQTPKHLITATGQRVTLRCSPRSGDLSVYWYQQSLDQGLQFLIQYYNGEERAKGNILERFSAQQFPDLHSELNLSSLELGDSALYFCASSVATEGAGLNTEAFFGQGTRLTVV.

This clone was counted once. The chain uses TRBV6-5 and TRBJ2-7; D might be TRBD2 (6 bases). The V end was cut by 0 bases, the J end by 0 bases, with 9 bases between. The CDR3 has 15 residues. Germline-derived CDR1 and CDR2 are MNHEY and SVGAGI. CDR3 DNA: TGTGCCAGCAGTTACTCGGGGGGAGGCTCCTACGAGCAGTACTTC. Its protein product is CASSYSGGGSYEQYF.